A selection of T cell receptor beta chains follows, all from one sample in a study of tumor and adjacent non-tumor tissue in lung cancer. Each CDR3 protein is one row after TCRdb ran MiXCR on the multiplex PCR reads. There are approximately 150,000 distinct CDR3 sequences in the sample; around 61% occur only once, and roughly 18% lies in the top ten. Specimen: lung tumor tissue. Source of these receptors: a man aged 60 to 75 with small cell lung cancer. CDR3s include the opening cysteine and the closing phenylalanine or tryptophan. The D gene is left open where the match is weak. Expanded clones get a size class; other rows say once, few or many, or leave the size out.

>NA|NA|TRBV12-3/TRBV12-4|TRBJ2-7
CASRSGGTTYEQYF
TGTGCCAGCAGGTCTGGCGGGACCACCTACGAGCAGTACTTC
>NA|NA|TRBV20-1|TRBJ1-3
CTATRAGRAGNTIYF
TGCACTGCTACCCGAGCGGGGAGAGCTGGAAACACCATATATTTT
>NA|once|TRBV28|TRBJ1-5
CTSSLGLSNQPQHF
TGTACCAGTAGTTTGGGGCTGAGCAATCAGCCCCAGCATTTT
>TRBD2|few|TRBV10-2|TRBJ2-3
CASLSSGRGDTQYF
TGCGCCAGCCTTTCCAGCGGGAGAGGAGATACGCAGTATTTT
>TRBD2|NA|TRBV20-1|TRBJ2-3
CSAPTIGRGTDTQYF
TGCAGTGCTCCGACTATCGGGAGGGGGACAGATACGCAGTATTTT
>TRBD1|NA|TRBV28|TRBJ1-1
CATSFRGQLYEAFF
TGTGCCACCAGTTTCAGGGGGCAACTTTATGAAGCTTTCTTT
>TRBD2|NA|TRBV7-8|TRBJ2-5
CASITEGLAVETQYF
TGTGCCAGCATCACCGAAGGTCTAGCGGTGGAGACCCAGTACTTC
>NA|few|TRBV10-2|TRBJ1-1
CASSEKGLAGAFF
TGCGCCAGCAGTGAAAAGGGACTCGCTGGAGCTTTCTTT
>NA|NA|TRBV6-1|TRBJ1-4
CASSHTGNRPNEKLSF
TGTGCCAGCAGTCACACAGGGAATCGGCCGAATGAAAAACTGTCTTTT
>TRBD2|once|TRBV20-1|TRBJ2-3
CSAGGGSLSTDTQCF
TGCAGTGCTGGTGGCGGGAGCCTAAGCACAGATACGCAGTGTTTT
>NA|NA|TRBV11-2|TRBJ2-3
CASSSIPGGTDEYF
TGTGCCAGCAGCTCAATCCCGGGAGGGACAGATGAGTATTTT
>NA|NA|TRBV4-1|TRBJ2-2
CTSSPYQDMPTGELFF
TGCACCAGCAGCCCCTACCAGGACATGCCGACCGGGGAGCTGTTTTTT
>TRBD2|NA|TRBV11-2|TRBJ2-1
CASSPRTSGYNVQFF
TGTGCCAGCAGCCCACGGACTAGCGGCTACAATGTGCAGTTCTTC
>TRBD2|NA|TRBV4-1|TRBJ2-3
CTGSQELAGSDTQYF
TGCACCGGCAGCCAAGAACTAGCGGGATCAGATACGCAGTATTTT
>NA|few|TRBV10-3|TRBJ2-4
CAIRDGVAKNIQYF
TGTGCCATCAGGGACGGAGTAGCCAAAAACATTCAGTACTTC
>NA|NA|TRBV7-8|TRBJ1-6
CASSPGTSTNNSPLHF
TGTGCCAGCAGCCCCGGGACATCGACCAATAATTCACCCCTCCACTTT
>NA|NA|TRBV6-1|TRBJ1-3
CASDVSPGNIIYF
TGTGCCAGCGATGTCTCCCCTGGAAACATCATATATTTT
>NA|NA|TRBV6-1|TRBJ2-1
CASRTIGYGYNEKFF
TGTGCCAGCAGAACCATCGGTTACGGTTACAATGAGAAGTTCTTC
>NA|NA|TRBV12-3/TRBV12-4|TRBJ2-7
CASSLALGYEQYF
TGTGCCAGCAGTTTAGCCCTAGGTTACGAGCAGTACTTC
>NA|many|TRBV29-1|TRBJ1-3
CSVVRGNTIYF
TGCAGCGTTGTTCGGGGTAACACCATATATTTT
>NA|NA|TRBV11-2|TRBJ2-1
CASSLVGGRREQFF
TGTGCCAGCAGCTTAGTTGGTGGGCGTCGGGAGCAGTTCTTC
>NA|NA|TRBV28|TRBJ2-2
CASSSSAGELFF
TGTGCCAGCAGTTCCTCGGCGGGGGAGCTGTTTTTT
>NA|NA|TRBV6-2/TRBV6-3|TRBJ1-1
CASTAQANAEVFF
TGTGCCAGCACCGCCCAAGCCAACGCTGAAGTTTTCTTT
>TRBD1|NA|TRBV5-1|TRBJ1-2
CASSLIPGQGNGYTF
TGCGCCAGCAGCTTGATCCCTGGACAGGGGAATGGCTACACCTTC
>TRBD1|many|TRBV12-3/TRBV12-4|TRBJ2-5
CASRGQAQETQYF
TGTGCCAGCAGGGGACAGGCTCAAGAGACCCAGTACTTC
>NA|NA|TRBV20-1|TRBJ2-4
CSASTGRTKNIQYF
TGCAGTGCTAGTACAGGGCGGACCAAAAACATTCAGTACTTC
>NA|NA|TRBV28|TRBJ2-7
CASSGGSAFEQYF
TGTGCTAGTAGTGGTGGGAGTGCCTTCGAGCAGTACTTC
>TRBD2|few|TRBV6-1|TRBJ2-1
CASSRLAGVYNEQFF
TGTGCCAGCAGTAGACTAGCGGGAGTCTATAATGAGCAGTTCTTC
>TRBD2|NA|TRBV30|TRBJ2-3
CAWRSREGLYTQYF
TGTGCTTGGAGAAGTCGGGAGGGCCTTTATACGCAGTATTTT
>NA|many|TRBV11-3|TRBJ2-1
CASSLSRHNEQFF
TGTGCCAGCAGCTTAAGTAGGCACAATGAGCAGTTCTTC
>NA|many|TRBV5-4|TRBJ2-1
CASSRARNEQFF
TGTGCCAGCAGCCGGGCGCGCAATGAGCAGTTCTTC
>NA|NA|TRBV6-1|TRBJ2-7
CASRISRDPKYF
TGTGCCAGCAGAATTTCCAGGGACCCGAAGTACTTC
>NA|many|TRBV29-1|TRBJ1-2
CSVLLFSRGYTF
TGCAGCGTCCTGCTATTCAGCCGGGGCTACACCTTC
>NA|NA|TRBV11-1|TRBJ2-7
CASGFSGTYDQYF
TGTGCCAGCGGCTTTTCAGGGACCTACGACCAGTACTTC